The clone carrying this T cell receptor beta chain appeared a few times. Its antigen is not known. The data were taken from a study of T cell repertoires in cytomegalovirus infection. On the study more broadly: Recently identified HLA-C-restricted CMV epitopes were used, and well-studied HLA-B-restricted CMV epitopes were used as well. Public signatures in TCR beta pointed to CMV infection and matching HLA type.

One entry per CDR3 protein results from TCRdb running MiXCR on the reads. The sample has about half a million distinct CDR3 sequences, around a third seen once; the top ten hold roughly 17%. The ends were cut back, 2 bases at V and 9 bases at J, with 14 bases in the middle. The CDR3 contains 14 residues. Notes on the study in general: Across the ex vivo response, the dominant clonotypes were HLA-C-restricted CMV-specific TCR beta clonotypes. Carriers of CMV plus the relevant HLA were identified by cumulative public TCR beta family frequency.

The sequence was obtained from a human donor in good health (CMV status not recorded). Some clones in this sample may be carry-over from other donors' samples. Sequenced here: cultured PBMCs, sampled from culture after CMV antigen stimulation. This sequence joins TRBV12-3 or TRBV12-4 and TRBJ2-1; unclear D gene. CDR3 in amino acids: CASSLRLLKAEQFF. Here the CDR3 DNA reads TGTGCCAGCAGTTTAAGGCTTCTCAAAGCTGAGCAGTTCTTC.